This TCR beta chain emerged from a study of blood T cell repertoires in COVID-19. Study context: Material from acute and convalescent COVID-19 was sourced from the United States, Italy and Spain. T cells, B-cell-depleted T cells, or PBMCs provided the cDNA or gDNA that served as material.

In the original processing: Reference gene primer amplification in the assay estimated nucleated cell counts. Clones were sequenced by immunoSEQ multiplex PCR, and TCRdb holds only the in-frame ones, with some missing. The V and J calls and clone size are taken from that table; D and trimming were inferred from the DNA. The repertoire holds 35,000 to 45,000 clones, with roughly 89% as singletons. The sample consisted of peripheral blood. This TCR derives from a human donor in a cohort sampled during active COVID-19.

The DNA of the CDR3 is TGTGCCAGCAGTTTAGGGCTTAGCAATCAGCCCCAGCATTTT. As protein: CASSLGLSNQPQHF. This rearrangement joins TRBV27 to TRBJ1-5; D uncertain. CDR1 MNHEY and CDR2 SMNVEV come from the germline V gene (reference sequence). This CDR3 is 14 amino acids long. V lost 2 bases and J lost 0, with 5 bases in between.